One and the same sample provided the 21 T cell receptor beta chains below, sequenced in a study of blood T cell repertoires in COVID-19. Assay used: immunoSEQ multiplex PCR; TCRdb lists only in-frame clones, some missing. The sample lists some 200,000 clones; around three quarters were seen once. Sequencing was performed on peripheral blood. The receptors derive from a woman in her 70s with acute or convalescent COVID-19.

Note on this clone: Other DNA sequences in the sample encode the same CDR3. The rearrangement joins TRBV18 to TRBJ2-1, with TRBD1 matching over 8 bases. Germline assignment: CDR1 KGHSH and CDR2 LQKENI. This CDR3 contains 15 residues. Trimming at V came to 2 bases and at J to 0 bases, leaving 0 bases not matched to a gene. The CDR3 here is CASSPGTGSYNEQFF. CDR3 nucleotide sequence: TGTGCCAGCTCACCAGGGACAGGCTCCTACAATGAGCAGTTCTTC.

The genes are TRBV19 and TRBJ2-7; D is uncertain. The V end lost 6 bases, the J end lost 5 bases, and 14 bases lay between the germline ends. The CDR3 contains 13 residues. Germline assignment: CDR1 LNHDA and CDR2 SQIVND (reference sequence). The CDR3 DNA reads TGTGCCAGTAGAGACACCCTTAACGACGAGCAGTACTTC. This sequence encodes CASRDTLNDEQYF.

V is TRBV28 and J is TRBJ2-2; 8 bases are shared with TRBD2. CDR1 is MDHEN and CDR2 is SYDVKM in the germline V gene. The CDR3 runs to 14 residues. Losses at the gene ends were 5 bases for V and 6 bases for J; bases not matched to a gene: 5. Written as DNA, the CDR3 is TGTGCCAGCAGTCAAGCGGGAGCGTCCGGGGAGCTGTTTTTT. This encodes CASSQAGASGELFF.

The chain combines TRBV28 with TRBJ2-5, with D unresolved. V was cut by 2 bases and J by 1 base, with 2 bases left in between. From germline, CDR1 is MDHEN and CDR2 SYDVKM. The length of the CDR3 is 12 residues. The CDR3 reads CASSLLQETQYF. The CDR3 bases are TGTGCCAGCAGTTTACTCCAAGAGACCCAGTACTTC.

The table lists this clone with a few counts. The genes are TRBV4-1 and TRBJ1-2, with D hard to call. Germline V gene sequence: CDR1 MGHRA, CDR2 YSYEKL. The CDR3 extends over 12 amino acids. V was cut by 1 base and J by 6 bases, with 6 bases left in between. DNA of the CDR3: TGCGCCAGCAGCCAAGGTCCGGATGGCTACACCTTC. Its protein is CASSQGPDGYTF.

This clone was counted only a few times. The chain joins TRBV7-7 to TRBJ2-3, with 7 bases lining up with TRBD2. J lost 1 base, V lost 1 base, and 5 bases had no gene match. Germline V gives CDR1 SSHAT, CDR2 FNYEAQ (reference sequence). The CDR3 is 16 amino acids. CDR3 nucleotide sequence: TGTGCCAGCAGCTTAGGCGGTCTAGCGGGCACAGATACGCAGTATTTT. This translates into CASSLGGLAGTDTQYF.

The rearrangement links TRBV30 to TRBJ2-5; D may be TRBD2 (6 bases). Trimming removed 0 bases from V and 1 base from J, with 9 bases in between. Germline V gene data show CDR1 as GTSNPN and CDR2 as SVGIG (reference sequence). This CDR3 is built from 14 residues. The CDR3 nucleotides read TGTGCCTGGAGTGTTGGCGGGGTCCAAGAGACCCAGTACTTC. Its translation: CAWSVGGVQETQYF.

This chain uses TRBV21-1 with TRBJ2-7; the table's TRBD1 call for D was not verified on the DNA. TRBV21-1 is a known pseudogene. This CDR3 has 13 residues. The CDR3 DNA sequence: TGTGCCAGCAGCAGCAAAGGGGCCCACGAGCAGTACTTC. This encodes CASSSKGAHEQYF.

The sample holds one count of this clone. The CDR3 nucleotides are TGCGCCAGCAGTGAGTCCGACAGGGGGCTCGAGTCCTACGAGCAGTACTTC. This codes for CASSESDRGLESYEQYF. The genes are TRBV10-1 and TRBJ2-7; 10 bases align to TRBD1. Germline V CDR1 and CDR2: WNHNN, SYGVQD (reference sequence). This CDR3 contains 17 residues. Trimming removed 0 bases from V and 1 base from J; junction bases left unmatched: 6.

The chain couples TRBV6-1 to TRBJ2-5, with D perhaps TRBD1 (5 bases). The CDR3 length is 14 residues. CDR1 MNHNS and CDR2 SASEGT come from the germline V gene. Trimming took 2 bases from V and 3 from J, leaving 10 bases between them. The CDR3: CASSESGAEETQYF. The CDR3 DNA reads TGTGCCAGCAGTGAAAGTGGGGCAGAAGAGACCCAGTACTTC.

In its sample, this clone was seen a few times. The chain joins TRBV24-1 to TRBJ2-7; D is unclear. The CDR3 has 13 residues. V lost 3 bases and J lost 3, with 8 bases in between. Germline CDR1 is KGHDR and CDR2 is SFDVKD. CDR3 DNA sequence: TGTGCCACCAGTGATAGTCAGAACTACGAGCAGTACTTC. This gives the protein CATSDSQNYEQYF.

This clone was observed a few times. For the CDR3, the DNA is TGTGCCAGTAGTAACAGGGTTAAAGAAAAACTGTTTTTT. Protein sequence: CASSNRVKEKLFF. The chain uses TRBV19 and TRBJ1-4; TRBD1 is a possible D gene (6 bases). Germline V gene lookup returns CDR1 LNHDA and CDR2 SQIVND (reference sequence). The CDR3 totals 13 residues. The germline V and J ends were trimmed by 4 bases and 8 bases, with 11 bases remaining between them.

This chain connects TRBV2 to TRBJ2-3, with D perhaps matching TRBD2 (6 bases). The CDR3 has 15 amino acids. CDR1 is SNHLY, CDR2 FYNNEI, per germline. Trimming removed 2 bases from V and 1 base from J, with 10 bases in between. The CDR3 loop is CASSESGGGTDTQYF. CDR3 coding DNA: TGTGCCAGCAGTGAATCAGGAGGGGGCACAGATACGCAGTATTTT.

This clone was observed at least ten times. The genes are TRBV29-1 and TRBJ1-4; tentatively, D is TRBD1 (5 bases). Germline CDR1 reads SQVTM; CDR2 reads ANQGSEA. V was clipped by 5 bases and J by 7 bases, with 17 bases between them. The CDR3 totals 14 residues. The CDR3 DNA is TGCAGCGTTAGCCGGGACTACGATAGTGAAAAACTGTTTTTT. Encoded protein: CSVSRDYDSEKLFF.

V usage is TRBV30 and J usage is TRBJ1-1; no reliable D call. Trimming pared 1 base from V and 0 bases from J, leaving 6 bases between. Germline lookup yields CDR1 GTSNPN and CDR2 SVGIG (reference sequence). The CDR3 has 13 residues. CDR3 in amino acids: CAWSGELNTEAFF. DNA for the CDR3: TGTGCCTGGAGTGGCGAACTGAACACTGAAGCTTTCTTT. The variable domain in full, completed from reference TRBV30 and TRBJ1-1, reads SQTIHQWPATLVQPVGSPLSLECTVEGTSNPNLYWYRQAAGRGLQLLFYSVGIGQISSEVPQNLSASRPQDRQFILSSKKLLLSDSGFYLCAWSGELNTEAFFGQGTRLTVV.

This rearrangement joins TRBV6-5 to TRBJ1-1; D remains unclear. Germline CDR1 is MNHEY and CDR2 is SVGAGI. This CDR3 contains 11 residues. Trimming removed 2 bases from V and 5 bases from J, with 3 bases in between. This CDR3 reads CASSYETEAFF. CDR3 in DNA: TGTGCCAGCAGTTACGAGACTGAAGCTTTCTTT.

This clone was observed once. V and J are TRBV5-6 and TRBJ2-1, with TRBD1 matching 7 bases. The germline gives CDR1 SGHDT, CDR2 YYEEEE. The CDR3 loop spans 15 amino acids. V was pared by 1 base and J by 2 bases, with 3 bases of the junction left unmatched. CDR3 protein: CASSLFQGAYNEQFF. CDR3 sequence (DNA): TGTGCCAGCAGCTTGTTCCAGGGGGCCTACAATGAGCAGTTCTTC.

This clone has only one observation. The chain employs TRBV28 and TRBJ1-6, with 9 nucleotides matching TRBD1. V was clipped by 6 bases and J by 12 bases; unmatched bases: 9. This CDR3 is 14 amino acids long. Per the germline V gene, CDR1 is MDHEN and CDR2 is SYDVKM. CDR3 protein: CASRPGQGKLPLHF. CDR3 nucleotide sequence: TGTGCCAGCAGACCGGGACAGGGAAAACTACCCCTCCACTTT.

The V gene is TRBV3-1 (or the pseudogene TRBV3-2), the J gene TRBJ2-7; the match to TRBD1 covers 9 bases. CDR1 and CDR2 (germline): LGHDT, YNNKEL (reference sequence). Trimming took 2 bases from V and 5 from J; bases not matched to a gene: 7. The CDR3 runs to 15 residues. CDR3 nucleotide sequence: TGTGCCAGCAGCCAAAGGGGACAGGGATTCGACGAGCAGTACTTC. It yields the protein CASSQRGQGFDEQYF.

V usage is TRBV29-1 and J usage is TRBJ1-2; a possible D gene is TRBD1 (5 bases). The V end was cut by 6 bases, the J end by 5 bases, with 13 bases between. Germline V lookup: CDR1 SQVTM, CDR2 ANQGSEA. This CDR3 contains 12 residues. The CDR3 region has the DNA TGCAGCGTCCGGGACGGACTATATGGCTACACCTTC. Its protein product is CSVRDGLYGYTF.

This clone was seen just once. This chain links TRBV27 with TRBJ1-1; D remains ambiguous. The V end lost 9 bases, the J end lost 4 bases, and 12 bases lay between the germline ends. There are 12 residues in the CDR3. Germline lookup yields CDR1 MNHEY and CDR2 SMNVEV (reference sequence). CDR3 residues: CARSKEGTEAFF. CDR3 in DNA: TGTGCCAGGTCGAAGGAGGGCACTGAAGCTTTCTTT.